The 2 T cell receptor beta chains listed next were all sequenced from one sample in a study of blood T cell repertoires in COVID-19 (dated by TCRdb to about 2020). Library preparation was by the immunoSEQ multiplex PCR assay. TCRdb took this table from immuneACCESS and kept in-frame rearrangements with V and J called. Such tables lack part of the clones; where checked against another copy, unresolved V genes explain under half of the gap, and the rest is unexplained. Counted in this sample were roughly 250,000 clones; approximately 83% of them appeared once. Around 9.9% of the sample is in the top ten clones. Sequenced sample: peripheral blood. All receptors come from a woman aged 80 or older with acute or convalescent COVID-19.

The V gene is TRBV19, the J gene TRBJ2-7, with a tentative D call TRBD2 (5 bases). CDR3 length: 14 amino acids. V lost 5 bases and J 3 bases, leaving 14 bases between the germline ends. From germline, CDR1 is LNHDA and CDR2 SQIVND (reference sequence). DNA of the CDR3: TGTGCCAGTAGTCCGGGATCCGGAGGCTACGAGCAGTACTTC. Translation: CASSPGSGGYEQYF.

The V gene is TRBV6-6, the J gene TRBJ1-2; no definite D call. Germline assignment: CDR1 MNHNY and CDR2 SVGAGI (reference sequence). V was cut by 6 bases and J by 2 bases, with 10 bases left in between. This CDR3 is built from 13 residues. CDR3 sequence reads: CASRPTENYGYTF. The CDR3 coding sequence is TGTGCCAGCAGACCCACAGAAAACTATGGCTACACCTTC.